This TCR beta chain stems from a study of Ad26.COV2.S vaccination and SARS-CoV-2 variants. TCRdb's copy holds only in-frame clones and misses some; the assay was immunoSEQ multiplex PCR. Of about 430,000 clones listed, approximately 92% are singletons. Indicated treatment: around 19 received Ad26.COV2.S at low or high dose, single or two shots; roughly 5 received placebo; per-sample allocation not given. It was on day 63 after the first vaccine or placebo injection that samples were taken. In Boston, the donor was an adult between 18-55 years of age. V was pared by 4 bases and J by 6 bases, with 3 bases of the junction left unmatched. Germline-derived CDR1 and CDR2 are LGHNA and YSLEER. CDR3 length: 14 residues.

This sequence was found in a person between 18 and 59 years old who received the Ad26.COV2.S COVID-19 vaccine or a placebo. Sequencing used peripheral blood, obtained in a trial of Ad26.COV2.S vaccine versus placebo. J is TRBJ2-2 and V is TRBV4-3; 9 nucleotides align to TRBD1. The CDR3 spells CASSRGQGAGELFF. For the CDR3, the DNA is TGCGCCAGCAGCCGGGGACAGGGTGCCGGGGAGCTGTTTTTT.